Presented here are 15 T cell receptor beta chains from one specimen sequenced in a study of blood T cell repertoires in COVID-19. Sequenced by immunoSEQ multiplex PCR; TCRdb stores in-frame clones only, minus some. The sample contains more than 85,000 clones, around 84% of which appear only once. The sequencing sample was made of peripheral blood. The receptor source for this set is a woman aged 60 to 75 with acute or convalescent COVID-19.

V is TRBV27 and J is TRBJ1-1; D is ambiguous. V was cut by 2 bases and J by 4 bases, with 8 bases left in between. The CDR3 spans 13 residues. Germline lookup yields CDR1 MNHEY and CDR2 SMNVEV (reference sequence). CDR3 sequence: CASSLRSVTEAFF. The CDR3 coding sequence is TGTGCCAGCAGTTTAAGAAGCGTCACTGAAGCTTTCTTT.

The gene calls are TRBV7-5 and TRBJ1-1; TRBD1, the table's D call, was not compared with the DNA. TRBV7-5 is a listed pseudogene. The CDR3 sequence is 21 residues long. Here the CDR3 reads CVRSFEVGTGKPSTVNTEAFF. The CDR3 nucleotides are TGTGTCAGAAGCTTTGAGGTTGGGACAGGGAAACCCTCTACTGTGAACACTGAAGCTTTCTTT.

This chain connects TRBV12-3 or TRBV12-4 to TRBJ1-1; D is unresolved. CDR3 size: 12 residues. Trimming took 3 bases from V and 2 from J, leaving 4 bases between them. Here the CDR3 DNA reads TGTGCCAGCAGTTTTTCAAACACTGAAGCTTTCTTT. Its protein is CASSFSNTEAFF.

The sample holds one count of this clone. The V and J genes are TRBV7-9 and TRBJ1-5; possibly TRBD1 for D (6 bases). This CDR3 comprises 14 residues. The ends were cut back, 4 bases at V and 10 bases at J, with 17 bases in the middle. Germline CDR1 SEHNR, CDR2 FQNEAQ (reference sequence). CDR3: CASSSGHLEGPQHF. The CDR3 DNA sequence: TGTGCCAGCAGCTCGGGACATCTTGAGGGTCCCCAGCATTTT.

V and J are TRBV4-1 and TRBJ2-3; no firm D call. V lost 1 base and J lost 3, with 8 bases in between. CDR3 length: 14 amino acids. Germline V gene data show CDR1 as MGHRA and CDR2 as YSYEKL. CDR3 residues: CASSQVSGTDTQYF. CDR3 sequence (DNA): TGCGCCAGCAGCCAAGTTTCGGGTACAGATACGCAGTATTTT.

V is TRBV2 and J is TRBJ2-5; 11 nucleotides match TRBD2. CDR1 and CDR2 from the germline V gene are SNHLY and FYNNEI. J was trimmed by 7 bases and V by 1 base; bases with no gene match: 5. This CDR3 has 15 residues. CDR3 coding DNA: TGTGCCAGCAGTGAAGTTCTAGCGGGGGGCGGGACCCAGTACTTC. Its protein product is CASSEVLAGGGTQYF.

The V call is TRBV2, the J call TRBJ2-3; TRBD2 matches 9 bases. Germline assignment: CDR1 SNHLY and CDR2 FYNNEI. With 7 bases clipped from V and 4 bases from J, the junction kept 6 bases outside the gene matches. This CDR3 spans 14 amino acids. The CDR3 DNA sequence: TGTGCCAGCACTTTGCGGGGGGGCGCAGATACGCAGTATTTT. Residues: CASTLRGGADTQYF.

This chain joins TRBV4-2 and TRBJ1-2; possibly TRBD1 for D (5 bases). Germline CDR1 LGHNA, CDR2 YNFKEQ. The CDR3 sequence is 14 residues long. V dropped 0 bases and J dropped 13 bases, with 18 bases sitting between them. The CDR3 spells CASSQDTGVSFGTF. The CDR3, as DNA: TGTGCCAGCAGCCAAGATACGGGGGTCTCCTTTGGCACCTTC.

V is TRBV6-5 and J is TRBJ1-1; D is unclear. CDR1 and CDR2 (germline): MNHEY, SVGAGI. V lost 3 bases and J lost 0, with 11 bases in between. The CDR3 spans 15 residues. The CDR3 sequence is CASSYGASMNTEAFF. The CDR3 DNA follows: TGTGCCAGCAGTTATGGAGCTTCTATGAACACTGAAGCTTTCTTT.

The rearrangement uses TRBV7-8 and TRBJ2-1; 7 bases align to TRBD2. V lost 6 bases to trimming and J lost 9 bases; unmatched junction nucleotides: 5. This CDR3 comprises 12 residues. The V gene's germline CDR1 is SGHVS and CDR2 FQNEAQ. CDR3 in amino acids: CASRRLASEQFF. The DNA for the CDR3 is TGTGCCAGCAGACGACTAGCCAGTGAGCAGTTCTTC.

The chain recombines TRBV27 with TRBJ1-2, with 8 bases aligning to TRBD1. Trimming cost V 5 bases and J 8 bases; bases outside gene matches: 13. The CDR3 has 15 amino acids. The germline V gene has CDR1 MNHEY and CDR2 SMNVEV (reference sequence). CDR3 coding DNA: TGTGCCAGCAGTCCGTGGACAGGGAGGCCGGCGGGCTACACCTTC. It specifies CASSPWTGRPAGYTF.

The chain combines TRBV5-1 with TRBJ1-1, with 8 bases fitting TRBD1. The CDR3 has 13 amino acids. Germline V gene lookup returns CDR1 SGHRS and CDR2 YFSETQ. Germline trimming cut 4 bases from V and 6 bases from J; bases unmatched to any gene: 5. This CDR3 reads CASSPQGASEAFF. The CDR3 nucleotides are TGCGCCAGCAGCCCCCAGGGGGCATCTGAAGCTTTCTTT. The full variable domain, with the rest looked up from reference TRBV5-1 and TRBJ1-1, is KAGVTQTPRYLIKTRGQQVTLSCSPISGHRSVSWYQQTPGQGLQFLFEYFSETQRNKGNFPGRFSGRQFSNSRSEMNVSTLELGDSALYLCASSPQGASEAFFGQGTRLTVV.

This clone was found a few times. J is TRBJ1-5 and V is TRBV7-9, with D hard to call. The V end lost 5 bases, the J end lost 0 bases, and 5 bases lay between the germline ends. Germline-derived CDR1 and CDR2 are SEHNR and FQNEAQ (reference sequence). The CDR3 sequence is 13 residues long. The CDR3 spells CASSPLSNQPQHF. The CDR3 bases are TGTGCCAGCAGCCCTCTTAGCAATCAGCCCCAGCATTTT.

This rearrangement joins TRBV11-3 to TRBJ1-6; no definite D call. The CDR3 spans 12 residues. Per germline, CDR1 SGHNT and CDR2 YENEEA. V dropped 6 bases and J dropped 7 bases, with 7 bases sitting between them. CDR3 sequence reads: CASRAGNSPLHF. CDR3 sequence (DNA): TGTGCCAGCAGGGCGGGGAATTCACCCCTCCACTTT.

In nucleotides, the CDR3 is TGTGCCAGCAGTGAAGCGTTAACAGCCAATTCACCCCTCCACTTT. Amino acids: CASSEALTANSPLHF. The rearrangement links TRBV2 to TRBJ1-6; D gene ambiguous. CDR3 length: 15 residues. In germline, CDR1 is SNHLY, CDR2 FYNNEI. V was shortened by 0 bases and J by 7 bases, with 10 bases between the two germline ends.